These 17 T cell receptor beta chains share one sample of origin, sequenced in a study of blood T cells in healthy people across ages. Through a sample-barcoded 5' primer and a J-beta primer mix, a second PCR was run for roughly 7 to 11 cycles. Using its own MiXCR run on the 5' RACE reads, TCRdb lists one record per CDR3 protein. The sample has roughly 800,000 distinct CDR3 sequences; nearly 60% are singletons. Sequencing was done on a sample of blood. These TCRs come from a man between 25 and 39 years old in good health.

The V gene is TRBV7-3, the J gene TRBJ2-3; 7 nucleotides match TRBD1. J gave up 4 bases and V 5 bases, and 6 bases lay outside the gene matches. The CDR3 totals 14 residues. Germline CDR1 SGHTA, CDR2 FQGTGA. CDR3 region: CASSPGQFSDTQYF. DNA of the CDR3: TGTGCCAGCAGCCCGGGACAGTTTTCAGATACGCAGTATTTT. Drawing the rest from reference TRBV7-3 and TRBJ2-3, the complete variable domain is GAGVSQTPSNKVTEKGKYVELRCDPISGHTALYWYRQSLGQGPEFLIYFQGTGAADDSGLPNDRFFAVRPEGSVSTLKIQRTERGDSAVYLCASSPGQFSDTQYFGPGTRLTVL.

The genes are TRBV5-1 and TRBJ2-7; TRBD2 is a possible D gene (6 bases). The V gene's germline CDR1 is SGHRS and CDR2 YFSETQ. CDR3 length: 14 residues. Trimming removed 3 bases from V and 3 bases from J, with 13 bases in between. The CDR3 is CASSSSPGDYEQYF. CDR3 sequence (DNA): TGCGCCAGCAGCTCCAGTCCGGGGGACTACGAGCAGTACTTC. The full variable domain, in which reference TRBV5-1 and TRBJ2-7 provide the parts outside the CDR3, is KAGVTQTPRYLIKTRGQQVTLSCSPISGHRSVSWYQQTPGQGLQFLFEYFSETQRNKGNFPGRFSGRQFSNSRSEMNVSTLELGDSALYLCASSSSPGDYEQYFGPGTRLTVT.

This clonotype was seen only once. V gene TRBV6-5 combines with J gene TRBJ1-1; no clear D. V was pared by 8 bases and J by 6 bases, with 19 bases between. CDR1 and CDR2 from the germline V gene are MNHEY and SVGAGI. The CDR3 has 14 residues. The chain's CDR3 is CASGPLAFGSEAFF. The CDR3, as DNA: TGTGCCAGCGGTCCCCTCGCGTTTGGTTCTGAAGCTTTCTTT.

The V gene is TRBV16, the J gene TRBJ1-6, with D perhaps TRBD1 (5 bases). CDR1 and CDR2 from the germline V gene are KGHSY and FQNENV. The CDR3 runs 13 residues. The V gene lost 4 bases and the J gene lost 13 bases, with 14 bases spanning the gap. Here the CDR3 DNA reads TGTGCCAGCAGCCCCCAGGGCCCCCATCCCCTCCACTTT. Its translation is CASSPQGPHPLHF.

The chain carries TRBV4-3 and TRBJ1-2; D call uncertain. The length of the CDR3 is 15 residues. Per germline, CDR1 LGHNA and CDR2 YSLEER. V was cut by 2 bases and J by 0 bases, with 10 bases left in between. CDR3 residues: CASSQSDVANYGYTF. The CDR3 DNA reads as TGCGCCAGCAGCCAATCTGACGTAGCTAACTATGGCTACACCTTC.

The rearrangement joins TRBV29-1 to TRBJ2-1, with D perhaps matching TRBD1 or TRBD2 (5 bases each). CDR1 SQVTM and CDR2 ANQGSEA come from the germline V gene. V shed 6 bases and J shed 8 bases, with 20 bases lying between them. The CDR3 spans 14 residues. The CDR3: CSVLRGSRDDEQFF. In nucleotides, the CDR3 is TGCAGCGTGTTGCGTGGGAGTCGGGACGATGAGCAGTTCTTC.

V gene TRBV29-1 combines with J gene TRBJ2-7; D uncertain. V lost 2 bases to trimming and J lost 0 bases, with 11 bases between them. This CDR3 has 14 amino acids. Germline V gives CDR1 SQVTM, CDR2 ANQGSEA. CDR3 in amino acids: CSVEISPSSYEQYF. The CDR3 DNA follows: TGCAGCGTTGAAATCAGCCCGAGCTCCTACGAGCAGTACTTC.

This chain joins TRBV5-1 and TRBJ1-4; unclear D gene. V lost 0 bases, J lost 6 bases, and 21 bases lay in between. Germline lookup yields CDR1 SGHRS and CDR2 YFSETQ. The length of the CDR3 is 18 residues. CDR3 DNA sequence: TGCGCCAGCAGCTTGGGGGTGACGGGGTATGGAAGACATGAAAAACTGTTTTTT. This encodes CASSLGVTGYGRHEKLFF.

The rearrangement uses TRBV20-1 and TRBJ1-1; no clear D. The CDR3 is 11 residues long. CDR1 DFQATT and CDR2 SNEGSKA come from the germline V gene (reference sequence). CDR3 sequence: CRAEGGTEAFF. Written as DNA, the CDR3 is TGCAGAGCGGAGGGAGGCACTGAAGCTTTCTTT.

This sequence joins TRBV20-1 and TRBJ2-7; D remains ambiguous. The closer fit of TRBJ2-5 to the DNA end suggests the J call may be wrong. The germline V gene encodes CDR1 DFQATT and CDR2 SNEGSKA (reference sequence). CDR3 length: 12 residues. Here the CDR3 DNA reads TGCAGTGCTAGAACGTCAGTTGCGACCCAGTACTTC. Amino acids: CSARTSVATQYF.

This clonotype showed up just a few times. The chain recombines TRBV5-1 with TRBJ2-1, with 11 bases fitting TRBD2. The V segment lost 4 bases and the J segment 5 bases; nucleotides outside the gene matches: 8. The CDR3 is 16 amino acids. The germline gives CDR1 SGHRS, CDR2 YFSETQ. The CDR3 sequence is CASSELPSGGHNEQFF. CDR3 coding DNA: TGCGCCAGCAGCGAACTTCCTAGCGGGGGGCACAATGAGCAGTTCTTC.

CDR3 in amino acids: CSARDQTRDFYNEQFF. DNA for the CDR3: TGCAGTGCTCGCGACCAAACACGGGACTTCTACAATGAGCAGTTCTTC. The V call is TRBV20-1, the J call TRBJ2-1; TRBD2 is a possible D gene (6 bases). The germline V and J ends were trimmed by 5 bases and 3 bases, with 20 bases remaining between them. This CDR3 has 16 amino acids. CDR1 is DFQATT and CDR2 is SNEGSKA in the germline V gene (reference sequence).

The CDR3: CASSPRDLSTYNEQFF. The CDR3 nucleotides read TGTGCCAGCAGCCCGAGGGATCTGAGTACGTACAATGAGCAGTTCTTC. The chain joins TRBV6-5 to TRBJ2-1; D may be TRBD2 (5 bases). The V gene lost 6 bases and the J gene lost 4 bases, with 19 bases spanning the gap. Germline CDR1 and CDR2: MNHEY and SVGAGI. This CDR3 is 16 amino acids long.

This clonotype was seen at least ten times. This sequence joins TRBV6-5 and TRBJ2-1; 8 bases map to TRBD2. In germline, CDR1 is MNHEY, CDR2 SVGAGI. V gave up 4 bases and J gave up 5 bases; unmatched junction bases: 10. The CDR3 extends over 16 amino acids. Written as DNA, the CDR3 is TGTGCCAGCAGTTCCACTCTAGCGGGCCTTAACAATGAGCAGTTCTTC. This translates into CASSSTLAGLNNEQFF.

There are a few counts of this clonotype. The CDR3 spells CASSRYDRDEQYF. In DNA form, the CDR3 reads TGTGCCAGCAGCCGATACGACAGGGACGAGCAGTACTTC. The gene calls are TRBV4-2 and TRBJ2-7; 7 bases match TRBD1. Germline V gene sequence: CDR1 LGHNA, CDR2 YNFKEQ. The CDR3 has 13 residues. V shed 4 bases and J 5 bases; nucleotides not matched to a gene: 5.

This clonotype came up a few times. V gene TRBV15 combines with J gene TRBJ2-4; 9 bases are a match to TRBD1. The tail of the sequence fits TRBJ2-7 better, so the J call may be wrong. Germline CDR1 and CDR2: LNHNV and YYDKDF (reference sequence). The CDR3 has 16 amino acids. CDR3 protein: CATSRDLWTGAYEQYF. The CDR3 nucleotides are TGTGCCACCAGCAGAGATCTATGGACAGGGGCCTACGAGCAGTACTTC.

This clonotype was counted a few times. This rearrangement joins TRBV7-2 to TRBJ2-5, with TRBD2 as a possible D gene (5 bases). Germline lookup yields CDR1 SGHTA and CDR2 FQGNSA. Trimming stripped 5 bases from V and 5 bases from J, with 12 bases between. The CDR3 runs 13 residues. CDR3 sequence reads: CASSQTRLETQYF. The CDR3 DNA sequence: TGTGCCAGCAGCCAAACTAGGTTGGAGACCCAGTACTTC.